The 21 T cell receptor beta chains given below trace back to one sample, sequenced in a study of T cell repertoires in cytomegalovirus infection. Each CDR3 protein gets one entry after TCRdb re-called the reads with MiXCR. This repertoire shows approximately 500,000 distinct CDR3 sequences, 16% found once; its top ten account for about 24%. Sample: CD8+ T cells from PBMCs. The receptors originated from a human donor in good health (CMV status not recorded). Some clones in this sample may be carry-over from other donors' samples.

This clonotype was seen many times. The chain is built from TRBV7-9 and TRBJ1-5; D might be TRBD1 (6 bases). The germline V gene has CDR1 SEHNR and CDR2 FQNEAQ (reference sequence). CDR3 size: 14 residues. V was cut by 5 bases and J by 8 bases, with 16 bases left in between. In nucleotides, the CDR3 is TGTGCCAGCAGCAGGGACACCCGACTTGAGCCCCAGCATTTT. Translating gives CASSRDTRLEPQHF.

This clonotype was found many times. The chain joins TRBV9 to TRBJ2-5; no reliable D call. Deletions cut 0 bases from V and 4 bases from J, with 10 bases between. CDR3 length: 14 amino acids. The germline V gene has CDR1 SGDLS and CDR2 YYNGEE. The DNA for the CDR3 is TGTGCCAGCAGCGTAGAAGGCAGAGGAGAGACCCAGTACTTC. Encoded protein: CASSVEGRGETQYF.

This clonotype was observed at least ten times. The chain couples TRBV24-1 to TRBJ1-5; 9 bases match TRBD1. Germline CDR1 reads KGHDR; CDR2 reads SFDVKD. V shed 9 bases, J shed 1 base, and the junction held 3 bases outside the gene matches. The CDR3 extends over 14 amino acids. CDR3 region: CATEGQGSNQPQHF. CDR3 in DNA: TGTGCCACCGAGGGACAGGGAAGCAATCAGCCCCAGCATTTT.

In this sample, this clonotype turned up many times. This sequence joins TRBV15 and TRBJ2-7, with D possibly being TRBD1 (8 bases). V lost 5 bases and J 1 base, leaving 18 bases between the germline ends. CDR1 and CDR2 (germline): LNHNV, YYDKDF (reference sequence). The CDR3 totals 16 residues. The CDR3 region is CATSDSDRDYSYEQYF. DNA of the CDR3: TGTGCCACCAGCGACTCGGACAGGGACTATTCCTACGAGCAGTACTTC.

This clonotype was seen a few times. The chain uses TRBV19 and TRBJ1-2; unclear D gene. Between the trimmed V and J ends, which lost 4 bases and 3 bases, there was a span of 18 bases. Germline CDR1 LNHDA, CDR2 SQIVND (reference sequence). The CDR3 has 16 amino acids. This CDR3 reads CASSNDKGSGYYGYTF. The CDR3 DNA is TGTGCCAGTAGTAACGATAAGGGCTCGGGGTACTATGGCTACACCTTC. Filled out from reference TRBV19 and TRBJ1-2, the complete variable domain reads DGGITQSPKYLFRKEGQNVTLSCEQNLNHDAMYWYRQDPGQGLRLIYYSQIVNDFQKGDIAEGYSVSREKKESFPLTVTSAQKNPTAFYLCASSNDKGSGYYGYTFGSGTRLTVV.

This chain joins TRBV20-1 and TRBJ2-4, with D perhaps TRBD1 (6 bases). CDR1 and CDR2 (germline): DFQATT, SNEGSKA (reference sequence). The CDR3 sequence is 18 residues long. V was cut by 0 bases and J by 2 bases, with 20 bases left in between. The chain's CDR3 is CSARDMGQGSRTKNIQYF. The CDR3 bases are TGCAGTGCTAGAGATATGGGGCAGGGGAGTAGAACCAAAAACATTCAGTACTTC.

This clonotype came up many times. This chain joins TRBV29-1 and TRBJ2-3; 8 bases line up with TRBD2. The CDR3 sequence is 11 residues long. The V gene end was trimmed by 3 bases and the J gene end by 14 bases; junction bases not matched to a gene: 7. Germline CDR1 SQVTM, CDR2 ANQGSEA. The CDR3 sequence: CSVDRGLVWYF. CDR3 coding DNA: TGCAGCGTTGATAGGGGACTAGTCTGGTATTTT.

In this sample, this clonotype turned up a few times. The rearrangement links TRBV20-1 to TRBJ1-4; 8 bases are shared with TRBD1. From germline, CDR1 is DFQATT and CDR2 SNEGSKA (reference sequence). V dropped 3 bases and J dropped 3; count of bases not matched to a gene: 6. The CDR3 covers 15 residues. DNA for the CDR3: TGCAGTGCTAGGGACAGGGTGATGTCTAATGAAAAACTGTTTTTT. Translated, it gives CSARDRVMSNEKLFF.

This clonotype came up many times. CDR3 in amino acids: CASSYSSYRTDNYNSPLHF. The DNA of the CDR3 is TGTGCCAGCAGTTACTCGTCTTACAGGACGGATAACTATAATTCACCCCTCCACTTT. V usage is TRBV6-6 and J usage is TRBJ1-6, with a possible D match to TRBD1 (5 bases). Trimming cost V 0 bases and J 3 bases, with 18 bases left between them. Per germline, CDR1 MNHNY and CDR2 SVGAGI (reference sequence). The CDR3 is 19 amino acids.

The V and J genes are TRBV24-1 and TRBJ2-1, with D tentatively TRBD2 (5 bases). V lost 5 bases and J 1 base, leaving 14 bases between the germline ends. The germline V gene encodes CDR1 KGHDR and CDR2 SFDVKD. The CDR3 is made up of 16 amino acids. The CDR3 DNA sequence: TGTGCCACCAGTGCGGGAAAATTTGTATCCTACAATGAGCAGTTCTTC. Amino acid sequence: CATSAGKFVSYNEQFF.

This chain connects TRBV15 to TRBJ1-5; D gene ambiguous. Germline loops: CDR1 LNHNV, CDR2 YYDKDF (reference sequence). Trimming took off 5 bases at V and 6 bases at J, with 23 bases between the two ends. The CDR3 covers 17 residues. This CDR3 is CATSLGAGRTKGQPQHF. In DNA form, the CDR3 reads TGTGCCACCAGCTTAGGTGCTGGGCGAACAAAGGGTCAGCCCCAGCATTTT.

This clonotype has more than one count but fewer than ten. The V call is TRBV10-3, the J call TRBJ2-1; D is unresolved. Germline loops: CDR1 ENHRY, CDR2 SYGVKD. The CDR3 spans 16 residues. V was cut by 0 bases and J by 0 bases, with 9 bases left in between. Here the CDR3 reads CAISESARSSYNEQFF. The CDR3 DNA reads TGTGCCATCAGTGAGTCCGCCAGGAGCTCCTACAATGAGCAGTTCTTC.

The sample holds a few counts of this clonotype. V is TRBV7-9 and J is TRBJ1-1, with D possibly TRBD1 on 6 matching bases. CDR3 length equals 15 residues. Trimming cost V 4 bases and J 1 base, with 13 bases left between them. The germline V gene has CDR1 SEHNR and CDR2 FQNEAQ (reference sequence). The CDR3 protein is CASSWTDAENTEAFF. Written as DNA, the CDR3 is TGTGCCAGCAGCTGGACAGACGCCGAGAACACTGAAGCTTTCTTT.

The table lists this clonotype with many counts. The gene calls are TRBV2 and TRBJ2-1; unclear D gene. This CDR3 is 16 amino acids long. V shed 4 bases and J shed 1 base, with 14 bases lying between them. From germline, CDR1 is SNHLY and CDR2 FYNNEI. In DNA, the CDR3 is TGTGCCAGCAGTGTTGCGGACCAGAGTTCCTACAATGAGCAGTTCTTC. This gives the protein CASSVADQSSYNEQFF.

This clonotype was seen only a few times. This sequence joins TRBV24-1 and TRBJ1-5, with D uncertain. The V and J ends lost 7 bases and 0 bases respectively, with 9 bases between them. CDR3 length: 14 residues. CDR1 and CDR2 from the germline V gene are KGHDR and SFDVKD. The CDR3 spells CATSATHSNQPQHF. The CDR3 DNA reads TGTGCCACCAGCGCTACCCATAGCAATCAGCCCCAGCATTTT.

In this sample, this clonotype turned up a few times. The chain recombines TRBV7-9 with TRBJ2-3; D tentatively fits TRBD1 or TRBD2 (6 bases each). With 1 base removed from V and 1 base from J, the gap between germline ends came to 9 bases. This CDR3 has 15 residues. Germline lookup yields CDR1 SEHNR and CDR2 FQNEAQ (reference sequence). The CDR3 bases are TGTGCCAGCAGCTTAGGGGGGGCCCGCACAGATACGCAGTATTTT. Amino acid sequence: CASSLGGARTDTQYF.

This chain uses TRBV6-5 with TRBJ1-2; tentative D call: TRBD1 (5 bases). With 6 bases removed from V and 1 base from J, the gap between germline ends came to 9 bases. The CDR3 runs to 13 residues. The germline V gene encodes CDR1 MNHEY and CDR2 SVGAGI. CDR3 loop: CASSPDINYGYTF. CDR3 coding DNA: TGTGCCAGCAGCCCGGACATTAACTATGGCTACACCTTC.

Many counts were recorded for this clonotype. This sequence joins TRBV28 and TRBJ1-2, with 7 nucleotides matching TRBD1. CDR1 is MDHEN and CDR2 is SYDVKM in the germline V gene. V shed 1 base and J 4 bases; nucleotides not matched to a gene: 6. There are 15 residues in the CDR3. The CDR3 sequence: CASSLSEGASYGYTF. Written as DNA, the CDR3 is TGTGCCAGCAGTTTATCCGAGGGGGCGAGCTATGGCTACACCTTC.

The chain has TRBV20-1 and TRBJ2-7; D may be TRBD2 (5 bases). CDR1 and CDR2 from the germline V gene are DFQATT and SNEGSKA (reference sequence). V lost 5 bases and J lost 3, with 17 bases in between. This CDR3 is built from 14 residues. The CDR3 is CSAEGTSELYEQYF. CDR3 in DNA: TGCAGTGCTGAGGGCACTTCCGAACTCTACGAGCAGTACTTC.

This clonotype was picked up many times. The gene calls are TRBV7-6 and TRBJ2-1; unclear D gene. Germline V gene sequence: CDR1 SGHVS, CDR2 FNYEAQ. V was clipped by 5 bases and J by 3 bases, with 20 bases between them. CDR3 length: 17 residues. In DNA form, the CDR3 reads TGTGCCAGCAGCCCCGAGAGCCTTTCCCGACTCTACAATGAGCAGTTCTTC. Protein product: CASSPESLSRLYNEQFF. Drawing the rest from reference TRBV7-6 and TRBJ2-1, the complete variable domain is GAGVSQSPRYKVTKRGQDVALRCDPISGHVSLYWYRQALGQGPEFLTYFNYEAQQDKSGLPNDRFSAERPEGSISTLTIQRTEQRDSAMYRCASSPESLSRLYNEQFFGPGTRLTVL.

This clonotype has ten or more counts. The rearrangement uses TRBV27 and TRBJ2-7, with D perhaps matching TRBD2 (6 bases). The CDR3 is made up of 14 amino acids. V gave up 0 bases and J gave up 3 bases, with 9 bases separating them. CDR1 and CDR2 (germline): MNHEY, SMNVEV (reference sequence). This chain's CDR3 is CASSLSSSDYEQYF. The CDR3 DNA sequence: TGTGCCAGCAGTTTATCTTCTAGCGACTACGAGCAGTACTTC.